These 21 T cell receptor beta chains were sequenced from one sample in a study of blood T cell repertoires in COVID-19. Here immunoSEQ multiplex PCR was the method, and the copy in TCRdb shows in-frame clones only, minus some. This sample carries just over 300,000 clones, about nine tenths of them seen once, and the ten largest clones take about 4.1%. The sample consisted of PBMCs or T cells enriched from blood (not recorded which). These receptors were collected from a man aged 25-45 years who had recovered from COVID-19.

The rearrangement joins TRBV12-3 or TRBV12-4 to TRBJ1-2; D remains unclear. The CDR3 has 11 residues. V was trimmed by 8 bases and J by 6 bases, leaving 10 bases between them. The CDR3 bases are TGTGCCAGCTCTTTGTTCGATGGCTACACCTTC. Translation gives CASSLFDGYTF.

V is TRBV2 and J is TRBJ2-5, with D hard to call. CDR1 is SNHLY and CDR2 is FYNNEI in the germline V gene. The CDR3 extends over 15 amino acids. With 8 bases removed from V and 0 bases from J, the gap between germline ends came to 16 bases. CDR3 sequence reads: CASRHPARYQETQYF. CDR3 bases: TGTGCCAGCCGTCACCCAGCGAGGTACCAAGAGACCCAGTACTTC.

This chain joins TRBV29-1 and TRBJ2-2, with D possibly matching TRBD2 (6 bases). CDR1 and CDR2 from the germline V gene are SQVTM and ANQGSEA. CDR3 length: 14 amino acids. V dropped 5 bases and J dropped 2 bases, with 12 bases sitting between them. CDR3 sequence: CSVWSGLNTGELFF. DNA for the CDR3: TGCAGCGTTTGGAGCGGGCTTAACACCGGGGAGCTGTTTTTT.

This clone is a singleton in its sample. This chain joins TRBV7-2 and TRBJ2-5; possible D gene TRBD1, 6 bases. Per germline, CDR1 SGHTA and CDR2 FQGNSA. The CDR3 sequence is 17 residues long. V lost 2 bases to trimming and J lost 8 bases, with 24 bases between them. The CDR3 here is CASSLRLNRDLLRTQYF. CDR3 nucleotides: TGTGCCAGCAGCTTAAGGCTTAACAGGGATCTTTTACGAACCCAGTACTTC.

In DNA form, the CDR3 reads TGTGCCAGTAGTATTTTCGGACGGGGTTCTGGAAACACCATATATTTT. Translation: CASSIFGRGSGNTIYF. This chain links TRBV19 with TRBJ1-3; D is uncertain. Germline CDR1 is LNHDA and CDR2 is SQIVND (reference sequence). V was cut by 3 bases and J by 1 base, with 13 bases left in between. The CDR3 consists of 16 residues.

V gene TRBV11-3 combines with J gene TRBJ2-1, with D tentatively TRBD2 (5 bases). CDR1 SGHNT and CDR2 YENEEA come from the germline V gene. V lost 4 bases, J lost 0 bases, and 10 bases lay in between. CDR3 size: 15 residues. DNA of the CDR3: TGTGCCAGCAGCTCCGAGGGAAGCTCCTACAATGAGCAGTTCTTC. It encodes CASSSEGSSYNEQFF.

V and J are TRBV15 and TRBJ2-1; D possibly corresponds to TRBD2 (5 bases). The V gene's germline CDR1 is LNHNV and CDR2 YYDKDF (reference sequence). Trimming removed 1 base from V and 5 bases from J, with 15 bases in between. The CDR3 sequence is 16 residues long. CDR3 DNA sequence: TGTGCCACCAGCAGAGGGAGAACCCGACTAAACAATGAGCAGTTCTTC. Encoded protein: CATSRGRTRLNNEQFF.

V is TRBV3-1 (or the pseudogene TRBV3-2) and J is TRBJ2-7; D is possibly TRBD2 (7 bases). The length of the CDR3 is 15 residues. Trimming pared 1 base from V and 4 bases from J, leaving 14 bases between. The germline CDR1 and CDR2 sequences are LGHDT and YNNKEL (reference sequence). CDR3 protein: CASSQVAGAGYEQYF. CDR3 in DNA: TGTGCCAGCAGCCAAGTCGCGGGGGCAGGGTACGAGCAGTACTTC.

Only a few counts were recorded for this clone. The junction departs from the called germline gene at one end, perhaps through a read error. CDR3 nucleotide sequence: TGTGCCAGCAGGGCCGGGACAGGGTCCGTCTTC. Its protein is CASRAGTGSVF. The gene calls are TRBV28 and TRBJ2-7; TRBD1 aligns across 9 bases. CDR1 and CDR2 (germline): MDHEN, SYDVKM. The CDR3 runs 11 residues. Full variable domain (rest looked up from reference TRBV28 and TRBJ2-7): DVKVTQSSRYLVKRTGEKVFLECVQDMDHENMFWYRQDPGLGLRLIYFSYDVKMKEKGDIPEGYSVSREKKERFSLILESASTNQTSMYLCASRAGTGSVFGPGTRLTVT.

This clone has only one observation. The chain carries TRBV19 and TRBJ1-3, with 10 bases identical to TRBD1. The CDR3 spans 16 residues. CDR1 LNHDA and CDR2 SQIVND come from the germline V gene (reference sequence). J was trimmed by 3 bases and V by 3 bases; bases with no gene match: 5. The CDR3 DNA reads as TGTGCCAGTAGTATCTTCAGGACAGGGGGTGGAAACACCATATATTTT. This codes for CASSIFRTGGGNTIYF.

The gene calls are TRBV7-9 and TRBJ2-7; TRBD1 agrees at 9 bases. Looked up from germline, CDR1 is SEHNR and CDR2 is FQNEAQ (reference sequence). V trimming: 5 bases; J trimming: 3 bases; junction bases outside the gene matches: 5. The CDR3 contains 14 residues. DNA for the CDR3: TGTGCCAGCAGCAGAGACAGGGGGATCTACGAGCAGTACTTC. This encodes CASSRDRGIYEQYF.

As to this clone: Other DNA sequences within the sample encode an identical CDR3. The rearrangement links TRBV19 to TRBJ1-3, with 7 bases lining up with TRBD1. J gave up 4 bases and V 8 bases, and 5 bases lay outside the gene matches. Per germline, CDR1 LNHDA and CDR2 SQIVND (reference sequence). The length of the CDR3 is 13 residues. The CDR3 here is CASSTGSGNTIYF. DNA for the CDR3: TGTGCCAGTTCGACAGGGTCCGGAAACACCATATATTTT.

This clone has a handful of counts. The J gene is TRBJ2-1, the V gene TRBV5-1; 9 bases fit TRBD1. V was pared by 4 bases and J by 3 bases, with 5 bases of the junction left unmatched. The CDR3 length is 15 residues. Germline-derived CDR1 and CDR2 are SGHRS and YFSETQ. The CDR3 bases are TGCGCCAGCAGCAACGGACAGGGGATCTACAATGAGCAGTTCTTC. This encodes CASSNGQGIYNEQFF.

V is TRBV10-2 and J is TRBJ1-3; 9 nucleotides line up with TRBD1. CDR1 WSHSY and CDR2 SAAADI come from the germline V gene. The CDR3 runs 14 residues. V lost 6 bases and J lost 10; bases outside the gene matches: 10. The CDR3 region has the DNA TGCGCCAGCAGGGCCACCGGGACAGGGACTACCATATATTTT. Translated: CASRATGTGTTIYF.

The chain carries TRBV15 and TRBJ2-1; D may be TRBD1 (6 bases). Trimming left V 0 bases short and J 0 bases short, with 6 bases between. Germline V gene lookup returns CDR1 LNHNV and CDR2 YYDKDF (reference sequence). The CDR3 has 15 residues. The DNA of the CDR3 is TGTGCCACCAGCAGAGACAGGGGCTCCTACAATGAGCAGTTCTTC. It is translated as CATSRDRGSYNEQFF.

This clone was detected only once. V is TRBV7-7 and J is TRBJ2-1, with TRBD2 identical over 7 bases. Germline CDR1 and CDR2: SSHAT and FNYEAQ (reference sequence). This CDR3 region has 11 residues. CDR3 in amino acids: CASPGGNEQFF. DNA for the CDR3: TGTGCTAGCCCGGGGGGCAATGAGCAGTTCTTC.

The chain links TRBV11-2 to TRBJ1-4; D perhaps matches TRBD1 (5 bases). There are 15 residues in the CDR3. Germline lookup yields CDR1 SGHAT and CDR2 FQNNGV. V dropped 6 bases and J dropped 8 bases, with 19 bases sitting between them. The CDR3 coding sequence is TGTGCCAGCAGTTGGGGGAGGGACGGCGGGGAAAAACTGTTTTTT. Translated, it gives CASSWGRDGGEKLFF. Based on the CDR3 plus reference TRBV11-2 and TRBJ1-4, the full variable domain is EAGVAQSPRYKIIEKRQSVAFWCNPISGHATLYWYQQILGQGPKLLIQFQNNGVVDDSQLPKDRFSAERLKGVDSTLKIQPAKLEDSAVYLCASSWGRDGGEKLFFGSGTQLSVL.

The chain carries TRBV11-2 and TRBJ1-6; D is possibly TRBD1 (5 bases). The V gene lost 3 bases and the J gene lost 10 bases, with 16 bases spanning the gap. Germline V gives CDR1 SGHAT, CDR2 FQNNGV. The CDR3 is 15 residues long. This CDR3 reads CASSLSDTPLSPLHF. The CDR3 nucleotides read TGTGCCAGCAGCTTGTCGGACACACCGCTCTCACCCCTCCACTTT.

The chain has TRBV28 and TRBJ1-6; the match to TRBD1 covers 8 bases. V shed 11 bases and J 6 bases; nucleotides not matched to a gene: 3. Germline CDR1 is MDHEN and CDR2 is SYDVKM. There are 12 residues in the CDR3. CDR3 sequence (DNA): TGTGCCTTCAGGGGGCTTAATTCACCCCTCCACTTT. It specifies CAFRGLNSPLHF. Filled out from reference TRBV28 and TRBJ1-6, the complete variable domain reads DVKVTQSSRYLVKRTGEKVFLECVQDMDHENMFWYRQDPGLGLRLIYFSYDVKMKEKGDIPEGYSVSREKKERFSLILESASTNQTSMYLCAFRGLNSPLHFGNGTRLTVT.

The chain uses TRBV2 and TRBJ1-6, with D perhaps matching TRBD1 (6 bases). This CDR3 is built from 12 residues. From germline, CDR1 is SNHLY and CDR2 FYNNEI. The V end lost 7 bases, the J end lost 11 bases, and 12 bases lay between the germline ends. The CDR3 DNA follows: TGTGCCAGCACCAGGACAGATCCACCCCTCCACTTT. Translating gives CASTRTDPPLHF. Full variable domain (rest looked up from reference TRBV2 and TRBJ1-6): EPEVTQTPSHQVTQMGQEVILRCVPISNHLYFYWYRQILGQKVEFLVSFYNNEISEKSEIFDDQFSVERPDGSNFTLKIRSTKLEDSAMYFCASTRTDPPLHFGNGTRLTVT.

This clone is a singleton in its sample. The gene calls are TRBV2 and TRBJ1-2, with D possibly matching TRBD1 (6 bases). Germline assignment: CDR1 SNHLY and CDR2 FYNNEI. Trimming took 8 bases from V and 0 from J, leaving 13 bases between them. The CDR3 totals 14 residues. The CDR3: CASVRDTANYGYTF. The CDR3 DNA reads TGTGCCAGCGTCCGGGACACAGCTAACTATGGCTACACCTTC.